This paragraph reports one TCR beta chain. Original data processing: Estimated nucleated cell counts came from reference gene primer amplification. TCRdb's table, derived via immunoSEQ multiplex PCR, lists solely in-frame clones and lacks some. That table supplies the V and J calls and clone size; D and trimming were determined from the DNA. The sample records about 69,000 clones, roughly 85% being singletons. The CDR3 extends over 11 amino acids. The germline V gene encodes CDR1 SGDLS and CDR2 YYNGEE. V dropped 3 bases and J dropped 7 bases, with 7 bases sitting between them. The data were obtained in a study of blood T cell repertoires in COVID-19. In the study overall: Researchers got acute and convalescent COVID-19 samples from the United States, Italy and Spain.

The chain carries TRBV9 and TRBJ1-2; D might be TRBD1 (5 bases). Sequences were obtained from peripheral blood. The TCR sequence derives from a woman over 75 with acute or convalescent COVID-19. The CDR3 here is CASSDRFGYTF. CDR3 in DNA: TGTGCCAGCAGCGACAGGTTTGGCTACACCTTC.